This TCR beta chain comes out of a study of blood T cells in healthy people across ages. Points from the study as a whole: The study lacked donor CMV status, which possibly confounded expanded clonotype changes. Observed TCR beta diversity showed a strong correlation with the percentage of naive T cells as measured by flow cytometry.

Healthy Caucasian individuals from Russia aged roughly 6 to 90 served as donors. Trimming removed 2 bases from V and 6 bases from J, with 16 bases in between. Germline loops: CDR1 WSHSY, CDR2 SAAADI. This CDR3 is built from 15 residues. Using a J-beta primer mix together with a sample-barcoded 5' primer, a second PCR was run for about 6 to 11 cycles. Tagging of each cDNA molecule was performed by a template-switch adaptor with 12 random nucleotides. TCRdb re-called the 5' RACE reads with MiXCR, one entry per CDR3 protein. The sample lists over 700,000 distinct CDR3 sequences, 40% to 65% occurring once. Details on this clonotype: Its cognate antigen is unknown.

The TCR was taken from a man aged 80 or over in good health. Material for sequencing was blood. The J gene is TRBJ1-2, the V gene TRBV10-2; D is possibly TRBD1 (6 bases). The CDR3 DNA reads as TGCGCCAGCAGTGAGGTCGGGGGGGCCCCCGATGGCTACACCTTC. Translation gives CASSEVGGAPDGYTF.